Reported below is one TCR beta chain. The sample belongs to a study of technical replicates of blood from a few donors. Between the trimmed V and J ends, which lost 5 bases and 2 bases, there was a span of 13 bases. CDR3 length: 16 residues. CDR1 and CDR2 from the germline V gene are MRHNA and SNTAGT. The protocol was immunoSEQ multiplex PCR, while the TCRdb copy is restricted to in-frame clones and leaves out a portion. The table shows about 75,000 clones, with around 97% occurring only once. Input material: T cells isolated from PBMCs. The gene calls are TRBV6-4 and TRBJ2-6, with a weak D call TRBD1 (5 bases). This receptor was taken from a human donor in good health. The CDR3: CASSHAQGAGANVLTF. The CDR3 nucleotides read TGTGCCAGCAGTCATGCACAAGGGGCTGGGGCCAACGTCCTGACTTTC.